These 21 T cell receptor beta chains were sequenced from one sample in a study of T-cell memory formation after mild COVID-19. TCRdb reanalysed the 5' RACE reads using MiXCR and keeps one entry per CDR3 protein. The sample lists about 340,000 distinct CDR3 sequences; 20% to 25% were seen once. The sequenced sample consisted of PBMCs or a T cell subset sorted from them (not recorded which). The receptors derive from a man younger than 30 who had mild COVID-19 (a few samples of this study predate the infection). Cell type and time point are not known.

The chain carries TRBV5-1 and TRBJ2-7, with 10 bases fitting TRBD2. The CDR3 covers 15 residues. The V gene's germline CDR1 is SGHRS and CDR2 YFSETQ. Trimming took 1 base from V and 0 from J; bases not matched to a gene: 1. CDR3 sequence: CASSLQRGGSYEQYF. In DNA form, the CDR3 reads TGCGCCAGCAGCTTGCAGCGGGGGGGCTCCTACGAGCAGTACTTC. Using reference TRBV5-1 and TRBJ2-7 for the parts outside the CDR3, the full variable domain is KAGVTQTPRYLIKTRGQQVTLSCSPISGHRSVSWYQQTPGQGLQFLFEYFSETQRNKGNFPGRFSGRQFSNSRSEMNVSTLELGDSALYLCASSLQRGGSYEQYFGPGTRLTVT.

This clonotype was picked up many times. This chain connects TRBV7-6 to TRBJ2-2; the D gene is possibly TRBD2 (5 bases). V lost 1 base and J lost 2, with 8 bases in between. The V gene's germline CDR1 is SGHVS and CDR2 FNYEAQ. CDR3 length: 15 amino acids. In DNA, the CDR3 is TGTGCCAGCAGCTTAGGGACTGCCAACACCGGGGAGCTGTTTTTT. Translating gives CASSLGTANTGELFF.

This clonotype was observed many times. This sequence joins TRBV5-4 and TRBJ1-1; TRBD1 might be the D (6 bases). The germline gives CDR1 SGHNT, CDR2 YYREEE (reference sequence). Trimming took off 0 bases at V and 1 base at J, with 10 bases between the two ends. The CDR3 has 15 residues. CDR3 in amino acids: CASSLAEGGNTEAFF. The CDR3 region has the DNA TGTGCCAGCAGCTTGGCAGAGGGGGGGAACACTGAAGCTTTCTTT.

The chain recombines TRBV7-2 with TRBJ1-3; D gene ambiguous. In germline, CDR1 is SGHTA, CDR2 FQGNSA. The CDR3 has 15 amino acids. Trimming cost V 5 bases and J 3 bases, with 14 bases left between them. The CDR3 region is CASSRGRNLGNTIYF. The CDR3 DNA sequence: TGTGCCAGCAGCCGCGGACGGAACCTTGGAAACACCATATATTTT.

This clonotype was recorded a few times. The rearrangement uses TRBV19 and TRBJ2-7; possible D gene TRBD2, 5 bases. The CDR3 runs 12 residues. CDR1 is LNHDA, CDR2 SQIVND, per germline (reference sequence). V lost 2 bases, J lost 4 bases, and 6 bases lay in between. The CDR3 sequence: CASSIRGYEQYF. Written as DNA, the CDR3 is TGTGCCAGTAGTATACGAGGGTACGAGCAGTACTTC.

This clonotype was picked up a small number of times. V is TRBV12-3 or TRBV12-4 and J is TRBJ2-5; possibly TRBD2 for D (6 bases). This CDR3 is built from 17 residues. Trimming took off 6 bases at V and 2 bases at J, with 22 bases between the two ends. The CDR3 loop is CASSLTGVGPVQETQYF. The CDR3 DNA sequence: TGTGCCAGCAGCCTTACGGGGGTCGGCCCCGTTCAAGAGACCCAGTACTTC.

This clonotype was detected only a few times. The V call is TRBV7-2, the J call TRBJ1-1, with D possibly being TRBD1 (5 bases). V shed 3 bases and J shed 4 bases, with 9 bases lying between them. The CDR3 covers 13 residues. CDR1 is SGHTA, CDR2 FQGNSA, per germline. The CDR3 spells CASSFWGPTEAFF. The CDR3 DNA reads TGTGCCAGCAGCTTTTGGGGCCCCACTGAAGCTTTCTTT.

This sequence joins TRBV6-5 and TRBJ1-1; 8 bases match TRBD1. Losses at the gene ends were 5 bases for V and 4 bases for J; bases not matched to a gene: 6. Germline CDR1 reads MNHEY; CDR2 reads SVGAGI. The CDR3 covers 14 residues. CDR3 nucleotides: TGTGCCAGCAGTAATACAGGGGGTCGCACTGAAGCTTTCTTT. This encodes CASSNTGGRTEAFF.

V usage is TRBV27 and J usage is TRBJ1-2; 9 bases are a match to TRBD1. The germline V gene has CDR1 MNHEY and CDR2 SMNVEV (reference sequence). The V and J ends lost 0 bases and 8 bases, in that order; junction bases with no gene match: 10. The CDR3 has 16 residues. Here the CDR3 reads CASSLSVRTGARGYTF. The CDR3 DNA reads TGTGCCAGCAGTTTATCGGTAAGGACAGGGGCTCGCGGCTACACCTTC.

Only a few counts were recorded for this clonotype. This CDR3 is CASKGNEQFF. The CDR3 region has the DNA TGCGCCAGCAAGGGGAATGAGCAGTTCTTC. This chain joins TRBV5-1 and TRBJ2-1; D may be TRBD1 (5 bases). V dropped 6 bases and J dropped 7 bases, with 5 bases sitting between them. This CDR3 comprises 10 residues. Germline lookup yields CDR1 SGHRS and CDR2 YFSETQ.

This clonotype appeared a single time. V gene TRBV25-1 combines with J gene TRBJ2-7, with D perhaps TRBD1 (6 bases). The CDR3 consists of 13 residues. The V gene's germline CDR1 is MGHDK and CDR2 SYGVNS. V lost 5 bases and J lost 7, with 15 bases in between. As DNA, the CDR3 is TGTGCCAGCAGTCCCGGCGAGGGGGTGGAGCAGTACTTC. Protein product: CASSPGEGVEQYF.

The CDR3 DNA reads TGCAGTGCTAGAGATGTCCGGGGCCTTACGCAGTATTTT. It encodes CSARDVRGLTQYF. This chain links TRBV20-1 with TRBJ2-3; possibly TRBD1 or TRBD2 for D (5 bases each). Trimming pared 0 bases from V and 8 bases from J, leaving 12 bases between. The CDR3 has 13 residues. Per germline, CDR1 DFQATT and CDR2 SNEGSKA (reference sequence).

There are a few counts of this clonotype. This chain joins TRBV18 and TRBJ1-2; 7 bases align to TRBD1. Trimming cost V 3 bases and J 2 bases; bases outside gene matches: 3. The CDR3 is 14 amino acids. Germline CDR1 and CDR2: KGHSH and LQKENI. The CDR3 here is CASSPGTENYGYTF. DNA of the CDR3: TGTGCCAGCTCACCGGGGACAGAAAACTATGGCTACACCTTC.

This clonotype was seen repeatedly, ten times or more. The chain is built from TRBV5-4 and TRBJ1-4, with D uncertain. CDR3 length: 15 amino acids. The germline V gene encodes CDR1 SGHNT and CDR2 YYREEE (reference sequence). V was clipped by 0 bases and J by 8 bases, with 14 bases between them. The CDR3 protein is CASSLDNLGGEKLFF. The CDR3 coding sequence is TGTGCCAGCAGCTTGGACAACCTCGGCGGGGAAAAACTGTTTTTT.

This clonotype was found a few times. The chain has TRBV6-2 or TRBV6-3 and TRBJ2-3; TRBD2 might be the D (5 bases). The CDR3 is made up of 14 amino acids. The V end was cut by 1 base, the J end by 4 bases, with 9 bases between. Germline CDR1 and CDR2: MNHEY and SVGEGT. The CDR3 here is CASSYWTPPDTQYF. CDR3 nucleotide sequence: TGTGCCAGCAGTTACTGGACTCCTCCAGATACGCAGTATTTT.

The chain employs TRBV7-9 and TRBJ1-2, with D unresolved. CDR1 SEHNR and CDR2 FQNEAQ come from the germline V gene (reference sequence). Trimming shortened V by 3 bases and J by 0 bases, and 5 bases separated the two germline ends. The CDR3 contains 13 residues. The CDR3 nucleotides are TGTGCCAGCAGCTTTACGGCTAACTATGGCTACACCTTC. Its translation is CASSFTANYGYTF.

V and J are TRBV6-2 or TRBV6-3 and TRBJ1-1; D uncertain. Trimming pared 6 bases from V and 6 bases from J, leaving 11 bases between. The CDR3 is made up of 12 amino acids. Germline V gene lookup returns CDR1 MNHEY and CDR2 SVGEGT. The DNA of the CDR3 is TGTGCCAGCAGCCTTACGTGGTCTGAAGCTTTCTTT. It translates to CASSLTWSEAFF.

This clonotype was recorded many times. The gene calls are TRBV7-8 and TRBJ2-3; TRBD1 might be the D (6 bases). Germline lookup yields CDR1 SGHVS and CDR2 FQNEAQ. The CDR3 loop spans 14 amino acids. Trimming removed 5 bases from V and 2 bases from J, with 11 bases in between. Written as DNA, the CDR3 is TGTGCCAGCAGCATGGACAGTTTCACAGATACGCAGTATTTT. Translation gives CASSMDSFTDTQYF.

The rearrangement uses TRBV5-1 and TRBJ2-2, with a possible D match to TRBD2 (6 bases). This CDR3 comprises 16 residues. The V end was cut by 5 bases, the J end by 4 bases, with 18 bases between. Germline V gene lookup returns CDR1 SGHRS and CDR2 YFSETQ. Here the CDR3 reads CASSRGTPVTTGELFF. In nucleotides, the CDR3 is TGCGCCAGCAGTCGCGGGACCCCGGTTACCACCGGGGAGCTGTTTTTT.

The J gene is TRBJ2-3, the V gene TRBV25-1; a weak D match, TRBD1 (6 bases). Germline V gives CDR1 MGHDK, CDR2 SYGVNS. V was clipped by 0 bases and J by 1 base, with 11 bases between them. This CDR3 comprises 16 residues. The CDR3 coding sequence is TGTGCCAGCAGTGAATATCTAGCAGGGGGCACAGATACGCAGTATTTT. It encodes CASSEYLAGGTDTQYF.

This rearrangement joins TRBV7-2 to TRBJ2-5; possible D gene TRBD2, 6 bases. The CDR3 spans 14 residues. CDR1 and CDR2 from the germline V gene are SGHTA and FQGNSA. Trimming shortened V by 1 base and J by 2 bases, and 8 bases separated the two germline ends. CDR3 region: CASSLVRGQETQYF. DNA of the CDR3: TGTGCCAGCAGCTTAGTTCGGGGGCAAGAGACCCAGTACTTC.